This T cell receptor (beta chain) originates from a study of molecular identifiers for immune sequencing clone quantification. Whole-study findings and limits: It was shown that clones above 20 RNA copies held over 98% of effector molecules, but under 1% in naive cells.

This clonotype occurred many times. What it binds is unknown. The CDR3 runs to 13 residues. The germline CDR1 and CDR2 sequences are SQVTM and ANQGSEA. V lost 3 bases and J 0 bases, leaving 6 bases between the germline ends. Previously described methods and listed TCR primers were employed for the bulk TCR libraries. TCRdb processed the PCR reads anew with MiXCR; each CDR3 protein has one entry. The top ten clones hold approximately 1.5% of a sample with around 9,000 distinct CDR3 sequences, approximately 19% of them seen once. The chain employs TRBV29-1 and TRBJ2-1; D is unclear. The receptor was isolated from a human donor in good health. Some libraries in this study had Jurkat cell RNA spiked in. The specimen sequenced was naive CD8+ T cells from blood, with Jurkat cell RNA spiked in. Regarding subset: FACS-sorted CD8+CD4-CCR7+CD45RA+ naive T cells. The CDR3 nucleotides are TGCAGCGTTGATGGGCTCTCCTACAATGAGCAGTTCTTC. This sequence encodes CSVDGLSYNEQFF.